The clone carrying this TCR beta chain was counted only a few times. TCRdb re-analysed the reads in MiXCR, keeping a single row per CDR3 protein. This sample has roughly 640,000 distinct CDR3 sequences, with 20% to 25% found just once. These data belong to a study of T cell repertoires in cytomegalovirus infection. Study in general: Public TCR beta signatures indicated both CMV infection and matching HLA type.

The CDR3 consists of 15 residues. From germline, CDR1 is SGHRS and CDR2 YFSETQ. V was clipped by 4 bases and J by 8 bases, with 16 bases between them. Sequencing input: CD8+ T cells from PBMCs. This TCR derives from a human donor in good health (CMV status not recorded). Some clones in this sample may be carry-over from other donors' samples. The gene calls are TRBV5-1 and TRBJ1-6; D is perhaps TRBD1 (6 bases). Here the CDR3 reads CASSLRSSGDSPLHF. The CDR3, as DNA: TGCGCCAGCAGCCTGAGGTCGTCAGGGGATTCACCCCTCCACTTT.